Below, 23 T cell receptor beta chains from the same sample are listed, as sequenced in a study of blood T cell repertoires in COVID-19. Assay: immunoSEQ multiplex PCR; the TCRdb copy retains only in-frame clones and omits some. The sample lists approximately 70,000 clones, roughly 80% seen once, with 15% to 20% in the top ten. Sequenced input: peripheral blood. Receptors were obtained from a man aged 70-80 years who had recovered from COVID-19.

V usage is TRBV27 and J usage is TRBJ1-3, with D possibly matching TRBD1 (5 bases). This CDR3 has 16 amino acids. V shed 5 bases and J shed 1 base, with 15 bases lying between them. Germline V gene data show CDR1 as MNHEY and CDR2 as SMNVEV (reference sequence). The CDR3 bases are TGTGCCAGCAGTCCCAGGCAGGGCCTATCTGGAAACACCATATATTTT. This translates into CASSPRQGLSGNTIYF.

The rearrangement joins TRBV28 to TRBJ1-6; possibly TRBD1 for D (6 bases). Germline CDR1 and CDR2: MDHEN and SYDVKM. V lost 6 bases and J 9 bases, leaving 15 bases between the germline ends. The CDR3 totals 14 residues. The CDR3 DNA sequence: TGTGCCAGCAGGGTGGGGGGGGCGCGTTCACCCCTCCACTTT. Amino acid sequence: CASRVGGARSPLHF.

The genes are TRBV19 and TRBJ2-1; TRBD2 matches 10 bases. This CDR3 is 16 amino acids long. The J segment lost 7 bases and the V segment lost 8 bases, leaving 14 bases of the junction unmatched. Germline CDR1 LNHDA, CDR2 SQIVND (reference sequence). The DNA for the CDR3 is TGTGCCAGTGTAGGTACTCATAGCGGGAGGCAGAATGAGCAGTTCTTC. Protein sequence: CASVGTHSGRQNEQFF.

The J gene is TRBJ2-7, the V gene TRBV7-2; tentatively, D is TRBD1 (5 bases). This CDR3 is 16 amino acids long. CDR1 SGHTA and CDR2 FQGNSA come from the germline V gene. Trimming shortened V by 5 bases and J by 0 bases, and 17 bases separated the two germline ends. The CDR3 loop is CASSPMQGSLSYEQYF. In DNA form, the CDR3 reads TGTGCCAGCAGCCCCATGCAGGGCAGCCTCTCCTACGAGCAGTACTTC.

The chain has TRBV19 and TRBJ2-5, with 13 bases lining up with TRBD2. The germline V gene has CDR1 LNHDA and CDR2 SQIVND (reference sequence). V lost 7 bases, J lost 4 bases, and 9 bases stayed unmatched. CDR3 length: 16 amino acids. The CDR3 here is CASTLSGLAGTETQYF. The CDR3 DNA reads as TGTGCCAGTACCCTCTCGGGACTAGCGGGGACAGAGACCCAGTACTTC.

This clone has more than one count but fewer than ten. The chain links TRBV11-2 to TRBJ1-5; 10 nucleotides agree with TRBD1. The V gene's germline CDR1 is SGHAT and CDR2 FQNNGV. Trimming took 5 bases from V and 6 from J; bases not matched to a gene: 7. This CDR3 is 15 amino acids long. The CDR3 protein is CASSPRGQGGQPQHF. The CDR3, as DNA: TGTGCCAGCAGCCCCCGCGGACAGGGGGGTCAGCCCCAGCATTTT.

The chain carries TRBV6-2 or TRBV6-3 and TRBJ1-1; perhaps TRBD1 as D (5 bases). The germline gives CDR1 MNHEY, CDR2 SVGEGT. V lost 6 bases, J lost 10 bases, and 21 bases lay in between. The CDR3 length is 14 residues. The chain's CDR3 is CASSPTGGGKVAFF. CDR3 in DNA: TGTGCCAGCAGCCCTACAGGCGGAGGGAAAGTAGCTTTCTTT.

V gene TRBV5-1 combines with J gene TRBJ2-5; D may be TRBD1 (5 bases). The V gene's germline CDR1 is SGHRS and CDR2 YFSETQ. V was shortened by 6 bases and J by 4 bases, with 16 bases between the two germline ends. This CDR3 contains 14 residues. CDR3 DNA: TGCGCCAGCACTCCAAGGACACCCGGAGAGACCCAGTACTTC. Its translation: CASTPRTPGETQYF.

The chain has TRBV7-8 and TRBJ2-2; 12 bases line up with TRBD2. The CDR3 totals 16 residues. Germline V gene data show CDR1 as SGHVS and CDR2 as FQNEAQ. The trim removed 4 bases at V and 4 bases at J, leaving 4 bases unmatched. CDR3 residues: CASSSGLAGFTGELFF. CDR3 DNA: TGTGCCAGCAGCTCCGGACTAGCGGGGTTCACCGGGGAGCTGTTTTTT.

The chain combines TRBV7-6 with TRBJ2-3; 7 bases match TRBD1. V shed 5 bases and J 2 bases; nucleotides not matched to a gene: 19. Looked up from germline, CDR1 is SGHVS and CDR2 is FNYEAQ. The CDR3 spans 19 residues. The CDR3 DNA is TGTGCCAGCAGCCGAAATACCCAACAGGGGCGGTTGAACACAGATACGCAGTATTTT. Its translation: CASSRNTQQGRLNTDTQYF.

The CDR3 reads CASSLFPRGDTGELFF. In DNA form, the CDR3 reads TGTGCCAGTAGTCTTTTTCCCAGGGGCGACACCGGGGAGCTGTTTTTT. This rearrangement joins TRBV19 to TRBJ2-2, with TRBD1 as a possible D gene (6 bases). V lost 5 bases and J 3 bases, leaving 16 bases between the germline ends. There are 16 residues in the CDR3. The germline V gene has CDR1 LNHDA and CDR2 SQIVND (reference sequence).

The chain is built from TRBV5-1 and TRBJ1-2; no definite D call. CDR1 and CDR2 (germline): SGHRS, YFSETQ. V shed 2 bases and J shed 6 bases, with 11 bases lying between them. This CDR3 is built from 13 residues. The chain's CDR3 is CASSFGGFNGYTF. The DNA of the CDR3 is TGCGCCAGCAGCTTCGGAGGCTTTAATGGCTACACCTTC.

The rearrangement links TRBV6-5 to TRBJ1-6, with a possible D match to TRBD1 (6 bases). CDR1 is MNHEY, CDR2 SVGAGI, per germline. This CDR3 has 14 residues. Trimming stripped 0 bases from V and 9 bases from J, with 9 bases between. CDR3 sequence reads: CASSYSGQLSPLHF. The CDR3 nucleotides are TGTGCCAGCAGTTACTCGGGACAACTTTCACCCCTCCACTTT.

There are a few counts of this clone. The CDR3 loop reads CAWVPRGDPLETQYF. The CDR3 DNA is TGTGCCTGGGTGCCCAGGGGGGACCCATTAGAGACCCAGTACTTC. The rearrangement uses TRBV30 and TRBJ2-5; possibly TRBD1 for D (7 bases). Germline lookup yields CDR1 GTSNPN and CDR2 SVGIG (reference sequence). The CDR3 sequence is 15 residues long. V lost 5 bases to trimming and J lost 4 bases, with 20 bases between them.

The genes are TRBV30 and TRBJ1-6; the D gene is possibly TRBD1 (5 bases). Looked up from germline, CDR1 is GTSNPN and CDR2 is SVGIG (reference sequence). With 4 bases removed from V and 8 bases from J, the gap between germline ends came to 18 bases. The CDR3 is made up of 15 amino acids. The DNA for the CDR3 is TGTGCCTGGACCCTTTGGGGCAGTTCCTATTCACCCCTCCACTTT. Translation gives CAWTLWGSSYSPLHF.

This chain connects TRBV7-3 to TRBJ2-5; 8 bases are shared with TRBD1. With 3 bases clipped from V and 4 bases from J, the junction kept 7 bases outside the gene matches. The CDR3 sequence is 15 residues long. Germline V gene data show CDR1 as SGHTA and CDR2 as FQGTGA. As DNA, the CDR3 is TGTGCCAGCAGCTTGGAGACAGGGGCTTTAGAGACCCAGTACTTC. Protein sequence: CASSLETGALETQYF. The full variable domain, with the rest looked up from reference TRBV7-3 and TRBJ2-5, is GAGVSQTPSNKVTEKGKYVELRCDPISGHTALYWYRQSLGQGPEFLIYFQGTGAADDSGLPNDRFFAVRPEGSVSTLKIQRTERGDSAVYLCASSLETGALETQYFGPGTRLLVL.

This clone was recorded once. The genes are TRBV7-3 and TRBJ2-1; 11 positions agree with TRBD2. With V trimmed by 5 bases and J by 0 bases, 15 bases remained unmatched. CDR3 length: 20 amino acids. From germline, CDR1 is SGHTA and CDR2 FQGTGA. The CDR3 spells CASSDNGLAGGQSSYNEQFF. In DNA, the CDR3 is TGTGCCAGCAGCGATAATGGGCTAGCGGGGGGCCAAAGCTCCTACAATGAGCAGTTCTTC.

Only one count was recorded for this clone. The V and J genes are TRBV19 and TRBJ2-7, with D maybe TRBD2 (6 bases). Deletions cut 3 bases from V and 0 bases from J, with 15 bases between. This CDR3 comprises 16 residues. Germline loops: CDR1 LNHDA, CDR2 SQIVND (reference sequence). The chain's CDR3 is CASSMLGRRDSYEQYF. CDR3 coding DNA: TGTGCCAGTAGTATGTTGGGGAGGAGGGACTCCTACGAGCAGTACTTC.

By share of the sample, this clone is medium-sized. The rearrangement uses TRBV9 and TRBJ2-3; D gene uncertain. This CDR3 is 13 amino acids long. Trimming removed 0 bases at V and 4 bases at J, with 6 bases between. Germline V gene data show CDR1 as SGDLS and CDR2 as YYNGEE. CDR3 DNA sequence: TGTGCCAGCAGCGTAGTACTTTCAGATACGCAGTATTTT. Translating gives CASSVVLSDTQYF.

The V and J genes are TRBV5-8 and TRBJ1-2, with 9 bases fitting TRBD1. Per the germline V gene, CDR1 is SGHTS and CDR2 is YDEGEE. The trim removed 2 bases at V and 9 bases at J, leaving 5 bases unmatched. The CDR3 length is 13 residues. The CDR3 region has the DNA TGTGCCAGCAGCTTACAGGGGGCGGGGAGCTACACCTTC. As protein: CASSLQGAGSYTF. The entire variable domain, with the rest obtained from reference TRBV5-8 and TRBJ1-2, is as follows: EAGVTQSPTHLIKTRGQQATLRCSPISGHTSVYWYQQALGLGLQFLLWYDEGEERNRGNFPPRFSGRQFPNYSSELNVNALELEDSALYLCASSLQGAGSYTFGSGTRLTVV.

V is TRBV3-1 (or the pseudogene TRBV3-2) and J is TRBJ2-7; TRBD2 agrees at 10 bases. The length of the CDR3 is 13 residues. Looked up from germline, CDR1 is LGHDT and CDR2 is YNNKEL (reference sequence). Trimming cost V 4 bases and J 6 bases; bases outside gene matches: 3. The CDR3 region has the DNA TGTGCCAGCAGCCCGAGGACTAGCGGCGAGCAGTACTTC. It codes for CASSPRTSGEQYF.

The chain employs TRBV5-6 and TRBJ2-2; 9 bases are a match to TRBD2. Trimming at V came to 1 base and at J to 4 bases, leaving 5 bases not matched to a gene. Germline V lookup: CDR1 SGHDT, CDR2 YYEEEE. The CDR3 is 16 amino acids. CDR3 sequence: CASSLWRGGPTGELFF. The CDR3 region has the DNA TGTGCCAGCAGCTTGTGGCGGGGGGGCCCCACCGGGGAGCTGTTTTTT. Using reference TRBV5-6 and TRBJ2-2 for the parts outside the CDR3, the full variable domain is DAGVTQSPTHLIKTRGQQVTLRCSPKSGHDTVSWYQQALGQGPQFIFQYYEEEERQRGNFPDRFSGHQFPNYSSELNVNALLLGDSALYLCASSLWRGGPTGELFFGEGSRLTVL.

This clone was seen a few times. The gene calls are TRBV12-5 and TRBJ1-3, with 10 bases matching TRBD1. Germline V lookup: CDR1 LGHNT, CDR2 FRNRAP. This CDR3 has 16 residues. V dropped 0 bases and J dropped 4; count of bases not matched to a gene: 3. This chain's CDR3 is CASGLVGDRGGNTIYF. In DNA, the CDR3 is TGTGCTAGTGGTTTGGTGGGGGACAGGGGAGGAAACACCATATATTTT.